Each of the 30 T cell receptor beta chains below was sequenced from the same sample in a study of T cells in Graves' hyperthyroidism and ophthalmopathy. The TCR beta CDR3 regions underwent amplification using RNA transcripts as the source. Primed by the HTBI set, a first-round RT-PCR was run on the TCR CDR3. TCRdb called the multiplex PCR reads again in MiXCR, with one record for every CDR3 protein. The table records a few hundred thousand distinct CDR3 sequences, roughly 13% of them present only once. The sequencing input was blood. The receptors shown here come from a woman aged 18-35 years with Graves' hyperthyroidism.

This clonotype came up many times. The chain uses TRBV24-1 and TRBJ1-5; 7 bases fit TRBD1. Germline loops: CDR1 KGHDR, CDR2 SFDVKD. V gave up 2 bases and J gave up 5 bases; unmatched junction bases: 11. This CDR3 region has 17 residues. Written as DNA, the CDR3 is TGTGCCACCAGTGATTCCTTCCCTGGACAGGAGCATCAGCCCCAGCATTTT. Amino acid sequence: CATSDSFPGQEHQPQHF.

This clonotype has a count of ten or more. This chain uses TRBV27 with TRBJ2-3; perhaps D is TRBD1 or TRBD2 (5 bases each). Germline assignment: CDR1 MNHEY and CDR2 SMNVEV (reference sequence). Trimming left V 8 bases short and J 4 bases short, with 16 bases between. The CDR3 totals 14 residues. The CDR3 region is CASARDATADTQYF. In DNA, the CDR3 is TGTGCCAGCGCACGGGACGCTACCGCAGATACGCAGTATTTT.

This clonotype was recorded many times. CDR3 sequence: CASSQDNPSSYEQYF. The CDR3 DNA reads TGTGCCAGCAGCCAAGACAACCCGAGCTCCTACGAGCAGTACTTC. The V gene is TRBV3-1, the J gene TRBJ2-7; D gene ambiguous. CDR1 and CDR2 (germline): LGHDT, YNNKEL (reference sequence). This CDR3 is 15 amino acids long. V was pared by 0 bases and J by 0 bases, with 9 bases between.

This clonotype was seen more than once but under ten times. The V gene is TRBV18, the J gene TRBJ1-6, with TRBD1 matching 10 bases. Germline lookup yields CDR1 KGHSH and CDR2 LQKENI. The CDR3 totals 17 residues. The V segment lost 6 bases and the J segment 9 bases; nucleotides outside the gene matches: 14. The CDR3 nucleotides are TGTGCCAGCTCTCGAACTCGGGACAGGGGAACGGGTTCACCCCTCCACTTT. It encodes CASSRTRDRGTGSPLHF.

This clonotype was counted a few times. The chain uses TRBV7-9 and TRBJ2-7, with D possibly TRBD1 on 6 matching bases. Trimming removed 3 bases from V and 2 bases from J, with 11 bases in between. Germline V gives CDR1 SEHNR, CDR2 FQNEAQ (reference sequence). This CDR3 comprises 14 residues. The CDR3 protein is CASSFGGQTYEQYF. For the CDR3, the DNA is TGTGCCAGCAGCTTTGGCGGACAGACCTACGAGCAGTACTTC.

This clonotype was seen a handful of times. The CDR3, as DNA: TGTGCCAGCAGTGAATCTGATAGGGAAGGCTATGGCTACACCTTC. This codes for CASSESDREGYGYTF. The genes are TRBV25-1 and TRBJ1-2; D unclear. Germline values: CDR1 MGHDK, CDR2 SYGVNS. This CDR3 is 15 amino acids long. The ends were cut back, 1 base at V and 4 bases at J, with 13 bases in the middle.

At least ten counts were recorded for this clonotype. The CDR3 loop reads CASSAFPGTSGSAETQYF. The CDR3 DNA sequence: TGTGCCAGCAGTGCATTCCCGGGGACTAGCGGGAGTGCAGAGACCCAGTACTTC. The chain combines TRBV28 with TRBJ2-5; TRBD2 matches at 14 bases. J lost 4 bases, V lost 5 bases, and 12 bases had no gene match. This CDR3 contains 18 residues. CDR1 MDHEN and CDR2 SYDVKM come from the germline V gene.

Concerning this clonotype itself: The junction departs from the called germline gene at one end, perhaps through a read error. J is TRBJ2-5 and V is TRBV28; possible D gene TRBD1, 6 bases. This CDR3 contains 15 residues. Germline assignment: CDR1 MDHEN and CDR2 SYDVKM. CDR3 in amino acids: CASSWSRGGGETQYF. The CDR3 DNA is TGTGCCAGCAGCTGGTCCAGGGGTGGAGGAGAGACTCAGTACTTC.

This clonotype has more than one count but fewer than ten. The chain couples TRBV5-1 to TRBJ2-1, with a weak D call TRBD2 (6 bases). V lost 3 bases and J lost 6, with 19 bases in between. The CDR3 extends over 16 amino acids. The germline gives CDR1 SGHRS, CDR2 YFSETQ. CDR3 residues: CASSSQRSEGANEQFF. CDR3 nucleotides: TGCGCCAGCAGCTCTCAGCGATCGGAGGGTGCCAATGAGCAGTTCTTC.

Remarks on this clonotype: Possible read error: a much larger clone is one base away. The chain combines TRBV2 with TRBJ1-1; 7 positions match TRBD1. The length of the CDR3 is 14 residues. Germline V CDR1 and CDR2: SNHLY, FYNNEI. CDR3 coding DNA: TGTGCCAGCAGTGAGACAGGGCCAGTCACTGAAGCTCTCTTT. Protein sequence: CASSETGPVTEALF.

This clonotype was counted many times. V usage is TRBV11-2 and J usage is TRBJ1-4, with D possibly TRBD1 on 6 matching bases. The CDR3 consists of 14 residues. V lost 6 bases, J lost 7 bases, and 15 bases lay in between. The germline CDR1 and CDR2 sequences are SGHAT and FQNNGV. In DNA, the CDR3 is TGTGCCAGCAGTCGGACAGTAGTGGGTGAAAAACTGTTTTTT. As protein: CASSRTVVGEKLFF.

This clonotype was seen at least ten times. The V and J genes are TRBV3-1 and TRBJ2-5; 7 bases match TRBD2. Germline V gene lookup returns CDR1 LGHDT and CDR2 YNNKEL (reference sequence). The CDR3 has 16 amino acids. V gave up 0 bases and J gave up 4 bases; unmatched junction bases: 8. CDR3 nucleotides: TGTGCCAGCAGCCAAGATGACACTAGCGCAGGAGAGACCCAGTACTTC. It translates to CASSQDDTSAGETQYF.

V is TRBV5-5 and J is TRBJ1-5; 7 bases map to TRBD1. Germline assignment: CDR1 SGHKS and CDR2 YYEKEE (reference sequence). The ends lost 5 bases at V and 2 bases at J; junction bases unmatched: 7. The CDR3 runs to 15 residues. Written as DNA, the CDR3 is TGTGCCAGCAGTTATACAGGGGATGGCAATCAGCCCCAGCATTTT. Its translation is CASSYTGDGNQPQHF.

This clonotype was seen repeatedly, ten times or more. The chain is built from TRBV6-1 and TRBJ2-7; 7 nucleotides agree with TRBD2. This CDR3 contains 13 residues. Germline CDR1 MNHNS, CDR2 SASEGT. V lost 6 bases, J lost 2 bases, and 4 bases stayed unmatched. The DNA of the CDR3 is TGTGCCAGCAGGTCGCGGGGGACCTACGAGCAGTACTTC. This translates into CASRSRGTYEQYF.

This clonotype was observed at least ten times. The chain combines TRBV3-1 with TRBJ2-7; D is uncertain. The CDR3 loop spans 14 amino acids. Deletions cut 4 bases from V and 0 bases from J, with 10 bases between. Germline lookup yields CDR1 LGHDT and CDR2 YNNKEL (reference sequence). The CDR3 reads CASSLWTDSYEQYF. In DNA form, the CDR3 reads TGTGCCAGCAGCCTTTGGACGGACTCCTACGAGCAGTACTTC.

This clonotype was seen more than once but under ten times. The chain joins TRBV6-1 to TRBJ2-3; tentatively, D is TRBD1 (6 bases). V lost 8 bases, J lost 1 base, and 16 bases lay in between. This CDR3 contains 15 residues. Germline loops: CDR1 MNHNS, CDR2 SASEGT. The CDR3 sequence is CASHSTGHGTDTQYF. The CDR3 DNA is TGTGCCAGCCACTCGACAGGACATGGCACAGATACGCAGTATTTT.

This rearrangement joins TRBV12-5 to TRBJ2-2; TRBD1 matches at 11 bases. This CDR3 is 15 amino acids long. V lost 6 bases to trimming and J lost 5 bases; unmatched junction nucleotides: 5. Germline lookup yields CDR1 LGHNT and CDR2 FRNRAP. The CDR3 region has the DNA TGTGCTAGTGGCCCGGGACAGGGGGAGACCGGGGAGCTGTTTTTT. Protein: CASGPGQGETGELFF.

V is TRBV4-1 and J is TRBJ2-2, with D tentatively TRBD2 (6 bases). Germline loops: CDR1 MGHRA, CDR2 YSYEKL. The CDR3 runs 17 residues. Trimming stripped 1 base from V and 1 base from J, with 13 bases between. In DNA, the CDR3 is TGCGCCAGCAGCCAAGCGTTTAGCGGAGTGAACACCGGGGAGCTGTTTTTT. Its translation: CASSQAFSGVNTGELFF.

This clonotype has at least ten counts. The genes are TRBV29-1 and TRBJ1-2, with 9 bases aligning to TRBD1. This CDR3 region has 14 residues. V lost 5 bases and J lost 4; bases outside the gene matches: 8. The germline gives CDR1 SQVTM, CDR2 ANQGSEA. CDR3 in DNA: TGCAGCGTTACTTCGGGACAGGGAAGCTATGGCTACACCTTC. Encoded protein: CSVTSGQGSYGYTF.

The V gene is TRBV19, the J gene TRBJ2-1; 8 nucleotides agree with TRBD1. The germline gives CDR1 LNHDA, CDR2 SQIVND (reference sequence). Trimming cost V 3 bases and J 6 bases; bases outside gene matches: 7. The CDR3 extends over 15 amino acids. This CDR3 is CASSMGQGAVNEQFF. CDR3 bases: TGTGCCAGTAGTATGGGCCAGGGGGCCGTCAATGAGCAGTTCTTC.

This clonotype came up a few times. This sequence joins TRBV20-1 and TRBJ2-5; the match to TRBD2 covers 8 bases. This CDR3 has 17 amino acids. Trimming at V came to 4 bases and at J to 5 bases, leaving 18 bases not matched to a gene. Germline CDR1 DFQATT, CDR2 SNEGSKA (reference sequence). The CDR3 bases are TGCAGTGCTAAGGTCATAACGGGAGGGCCCTTGCGCGAGACCCAGTACTTC. Protein: CSAKVITGGPLRETQYF.

The chain's CDR3 is CASSVFGRETQYF. CDR3 bases: TGTGCCAGCAGTGTGTTTGGGAGGGAGACCCAGTACTTC. The rearrangement uses TRBV28 and TRBJ2-5, with a possible D match to TRBD2 (6 bases). Trimming took 5 bases from V and 5 from J, leaving 12 bases between them. The length of the CDR3 is 13 residues. Per germline, CDR1 MDHEN and CDR2 SYDVKM.

This clonotype has just a few counts. The chain joins TRBV7-9 to TRBJ2-3; TRBD2 matches 11 bases. From germline, CDR1 is SEHNR and CDR2 FQNEAQ (reference sequence). After removal of 5 bases from V and 4 bases from J, the junction contained 11 bases not matched to a gene. The CDR3 consists of 17 residues. CDR3 sequence reads: CASSPYPLAGGPDTQYF. The CDR3 bases are TGTGCCAGCAGCCCCTACCCTCTAGCGGGAGGCCCAGATACGCAGTATTTT.

At least ten counts were recorded for this clonotype. The genes are TRBV3-1 and TRBJ2-1; 12 positions agree with TRBD2. Germline CDR1 is LGHDT and CDR2 is YNNKEL (reference sequence). Unmatched junction bases numbered 8, after V lost 4 bases and J lost 10 bases. This CDR3 comprises 15 residues. The DNA for the CDR3 is TGTGCCAGCAGCCCCAGACTAGCGGGAGAACAGGAGCAGTTCTTC. Protein product: CASSPRLAGEQEQFF.

This clonotype was counted at least ten times. The chain joins TRBV6-2 or TRBV6-3 to TRBJ2-5; D remains ambiguous. The germline V gene has CDR1 MNHEY and CDR2 SVGEGT. The V end was cut by 1 base, the J end by 4 bases, with 7 bases between. The CDR3 sequence is 13 residues long. The CDR3 DNA is TGTGCCAGCAGTTACTTAAGGACAGAGACCCAGTACTTC. It codes for CASSYLRTETQYF.

The chain couples TRBV6-1 to TRBJ1-1; the D is unclear. The V gene's germline CDR1 is MNHNS and CDR2 SASEGT. This CDR3 has 13 amino acids. V shed 6 bases and J shed 6 bases, with 14 bases lying between them. CDR3 region: CASRSEIGAEAFF. The CDR3 DNA reads as TGTGCCAGCAGGTCGGAAATCGGTGCTGAAGCTTTCTTT.

This clonotype was detected many times. The chain links TRBV7-2 to TRBJ2-5; D is unclear. The ends were cut back, 5 bases at V and 5 bases at J, with 21 bases in the middle. The germline CDR1 and CDR2 sequences are SGHTA and FQGNSA. The CDR3 extends over 16 amino acids. The CDR3 protein is CASSRNSGGGTETQYF. The CDR3 coding sequence is TGTGCCAGCAGCCGCAACTCGGGTGGTGGAACGGAGACCCAGTACTTC.

This clonotype was recorded at least ten times. The chain couples TRBV12-3 or TRBV12-4 to TRBJ2-7; D is possibly TRBD1 or TRBD2 (5 bases each). This CDR3 is 12 amino acids long. V lost 3 bases and J 4 bases, leaving 7 bases between the germline ends. The CDR3: CASSFGGYEQYF. CDR3 coding DNA: TGTGCCAGCAGTTTTGGGGGTTACGAGCAGTACTTC.

The genes are TRBV20-1 and TRBJ1-1, with D unresolved. V lost 6 bases and J lost 1, with 12 bases in between. The CDR3 runs 13 residues. Germline CDR1 DFQATT, CDR2 SNEGSKA (reference sequence). CDR3 DNA: TGCAGTGCGGCCCGAGGCCCGAACACTGAAGCTTTCTTT. Its protein product is CSAARGPNTEAFF.

This clonotype was recorded many times. The chain couples TRBV11-3 to TRBJ1-1; no definite D call. The length of the CDR3 is 12 residues. Germline loops: CDR1 SGHNT, CDR2 YENEEA. V lost 9 bases to trimming and J lost 1 base, with 9 bases between them. The DNA for the CDR3 is TGTGCCAGTAAATTTGAGAACACTGAAGCTTTCTTT. This codes for CASKFENTEAFF.